A selection of T cell receptor beta chains follows, all from one sample in a study of T cells after yellow fever vaccination. TCRdb ran MiXCR on the 5' RACE reads and lists one entry per CDR3 protein. The sample includes around 340,000 distinct CDR3 sequences, 7.5% to 9% seen only once; the top ten take roughly 17%. The sample here was PBMCs, taken on the day of the first yellow fever vaccination. Source of these receptors: a man between 18 and 29 years old who received the YFV17D yellow fever vaccine. The CDR3 runs from the conserved cysteine through the conserved F or W. A D gene is named only where the DNA matches it firmly. The size entry is marked missing in some rows and otherwise reads once, few, many or a size class.

>TRBV12-3/TRBV12-4|TRBJ2-2|many|TRBD2
CASTWTSGGRNTGELFF
TGTGCCAGCACTTGGACTAGCGGGGGGAGGAACACCGGGGAGCTGTTTTTT
>TRBV27|TRBJ2-3|few|NA
CASSPHRRGLNTQYF
TGTGCCAGCAGTCCTCACAGGCGGGGGCTTAATACGCAGTATTTT
>TRBV9|TRBJ2-5|NA|TRBD1
CASSVASGTGSGQETQYF
TGTGCCAGCAGCGTAGCTTCCGGGACAGGGTCGGGGCAAGAGACCCAGTACTTC
>TRBV7-9|TRBJ2-2|NA|TRBD1
CASSRTGTGELFF
TGTGCCAGCAGCCGGACAGGCACCGGGGAGCTGTTTTTT
>TRBV27|TRBJ1-5|few|NA
CASRPGPPIYSNQPQHF
TGTGCCAGCAGGCCAGGGCCTCCTATCTATAGCAATCAGCCCCAGCATTTT
>TRBV12-3/TRBV12-4|TRBJ1-6|NA|NA
CASSLTPNSPLHF
TGTGCCAGCAGTTTAACCCCAAATTCACCCCTCCACTTT
>TRBV5-1|TRBJ1-6|many|NA
CASSLDGGNSPLHF
TGCGCCAGCAGCTTGGACGGAGGGAATTCACCCCTCCACTTT
>TRBV12-3/TRBV12-4|TRBJ2-2|NA|TRBD2
CASRTGLAGDTGELFF
TGTGCCAGCAGGACTGGACTAGCGGGGGACACCGGGGAGCTGTTTTTT
>TRBV7-9|TRBJ1-1|few|TRBD1
CASSRGGSNTEAFF
TGTGCCAGCAGCCGAGGGGGCTCGAACACTGAAGCTTTCTTT
>TRBV12-1|TRBJ2-4|few|NA
CASSFALFWDRGIQYF
TGTGCCAGCAGCTTTGCGCTTTTCTGGGACAGAGGGATTCAGTACTTC
>TRBV4-3|TRBJ2-3|NA|NA
CASSPFNGRGSTDTQYF
TGCGCCAGCAGCCCTTTTAATGGCAGGGGAAGCACAGATACGCAGTATTTT
>TRBV20-1|TRBJ1-1|NA|NA
CSARAGSGTEAFF
TGCAGTGCCAGAGCAGGGTCTGGCACTGAAGCTTTCTTT
>TRBV4-3|TRBJ1-2|few|NA
CASSQDLPFSQQGHGYTF
TGCGCCAGCAGCCAAGATCTCCCATTTTCCCAGCAGGGGCATGGCTACACCTTC
>TRBV5-1|TRBJ2-1|NA|TRBD2
CASRLSGRGGYNEQFF
TGCGCCAGCAGACTGTCAGGGCGGGGGGGATACAATGAGCAGTTCTTC
>TRBV20-1|TRBJ1-5|few|NA
CSASSGAQPQHF
TGCAGTGCCTCCTCGGGGGCACAGCCCCAGCATTTT
>TRBV5-1|TRBJ2-1|many|NA
CASSLRPDLSYNEQFF
TGCGCCAGCAGCTTGCGTCCTGACCTCTCCTACAATGAGCAGTTCTTC
>TRBV12-3/TRBV12-4|TRBJ1-5|few|TRBD1
CASSLSGQGPQPQHF
TGTGCCAGCAGTTTGTCGGGACAGGGGCCACAGCCCCAGCATTTT
>TRBV7-2|TRBJ1-1|NA|NA
CASSLGPAEAFF
TGTGCCAGCAGCTTAGGCCCGGCAGAAGCTTTCTTT
>TRBV10-3|TRBJ2-2|many|TRBD1
CAISSSTTGGHGDTGELFF
TGTGCCATCAGTTCGAGTACTACAGGGGGTCACGGCGACACCGGGGAGCTGTTTTTT
>TRBV24-1|TRBJ1-1|few|NA
CATSDLSGLKAFF
TGTGCCACCAGTGATTTGTCGGGGCTGAAAGCTTTCTTT
>TRBV7-9|TRBJ2-2|many|NA
CASSLGITGELFF
TGTGCCAGCAGCTTAGGTATCACCGGGGAGCTGTTTTTT
>TRBV6-1|TRBJ2-3|few|NA
CASSPTLPGVSSDTQYF
TGTGCCAGCAGTCCAACACTCCCGGGGGTCTCCTCGGATACGCAGTATTTT
>TRBV4-1|TRBJ2-1|NA|NA
CASSHPDGDIKGEQFF
TGCGCCAGCAGCCACCCCGACGGCGACATTAAGGGTGAGCAGTTCTTC
>TRBV11-2|TRBJ2-5|few|TRBD2
CASSSPGLAGPRRETQYF
TGTGCCAGCAGCTCTCCGGGACTAGCGGGGCCACGGAGAGAGACCCAGTACTTC
>TRBV5-4|TRBJ1-1|few|NA
CASSSKNSAEAFF
TGTGCCAGCAGCTCCAAAAACAGCGCTGAAGCTTTCTTT
>TRBV4-1|TRBJ1-4|many|TRBD1
CASSQDRVGEKLFF
TGCGCCAGCAGCCAGGACAGGGTGGGGGAAAAACTGTTTTTT
>TRBV4-1|TRBJ2-7|NA|NA
CASSQGHGPFGEQYF
TGCGCCAGCAGCCAAGGTCACGGACCGTTCGGGGAGCAGTACTTC
>TRBV19|TRBJ2-1|NA|NA
CASSRKGDDEQFF
TGTGCCAGTAGTAGGAAGGGTGACGATGAGCAGTTCTTC
>TRBV12-3/TRBV12-4|TRBJ2-5|few|TRBD1
CASSFRNRGLQTQYF
TGTGCCAGCAGTTTTAGGAACAGGGGGTTACAGACCCAGTACTTC
>TRBV12-3/TRBV12-4|TRBJ2-3|few|TRBD2
CASSPDGLAGGLSTDTQYF
TGTGCCAGCAGTCCGGATGGACTAGCGGGGGGGTTAAGCACAGATACGCAGTATTTT
>TRBV11-2|TRBJ2-7|many|TRBD2
CASSLVEGRGEQYF
TGTGCCAGCAGCTTAGTCGAGGGGAGGGGCGAGCAGTACTTC
>TRBV5-6|TRBJ1-2|NA|NA
CASSTHLGYTF
TGTGCCAGCAGCACCCACCTGGGCTACACCTTC
>TRBV6-5|TRBJ1-5|few|NA
CASSLVADQPQHF
TGTGCCAGCAGTTTAGTCGCGGATCAGCCCCAGCATTTT
>TRBV27|TRBJ1-2|few|TRBD1
CASSSRQGARGYTF
TGTGCCAGCAGTTCCCGACAGGGGGCGCGCGGCTACACCTTC
>TRBV6-1|TRBJ2-1|few|TRBD2
CASSPVAGDNEQFF
TGTGCCAGCAGCCCGGTAGCGGGGGACAATGAGCAGTTCTTC
>TRBV18|TRBJ2-7|few|TRBD2
CASSPTGGIGVLDEQYF
TGTGCCAGCTCACCAACCGGGGGGATCGGGGTCCTCGACGAGCAGTACTTC
>TRBV6-1|TRBJ2-1|few|TRBD2
CASSRRGTSGGEQFF
TGTGCCAGCAGTCGAAGGGGGACTAGCGGGGGTGAGCAGTTCTTC
>TRBV20-1|TRBJ2-7|NA|NA
CSARASPYWRGPRYF
TGCAGTGCTAGAGCTTCCCCCTATTGGCGGGGGCCGAGGTACTTC
>TRBV6-1|TRBJ2-3|few|TRBD2
CASRQPGLGPDTQYF
TGTGCCAGCAGACAGCCGGGACTAGGTCCAGATACGCAGTATTTT
>TRBV5-4|TRBJ2-2|many|TRBD2
CASSPRTSLTGELFF
TGTGCCAGCAGCCCGAGGACTAGCCTAACCGGGGAGCTGTTTTTT
>TRBV7-2|TRBJ2-3|few|NA
CASSISITGVSDTQYF
TGTGCCAGCAGCATTAGTATAACGGGGGTTTCAGATACGCAGTATTTT
>TRBV7-6|TRBJ2-3|few|TRBD1
CASSLFGQGAGDTQYF
TGTGCCAGCAGCTTGTTTGGACAGGGGGCAGGAGATACGCAGTATTTT
>TRBV5-5|TRBJ1-2|NA|TRBD1
CASSLVFADRGNYGYTF
TGTGCCAGCAGCTTGGTTTTCGCGGACAGGGGAAACTATGGCTACACCTTC
>TRBV11-2|TRBJ2-3|NA|TRBD2
CASRLAGTGTQYF
TGTGCCAGCAGATTAGCGGGCACCGGTACGCAGTATTTT
>TRBV7-3|TRBJ1-1|NA|NA
CASSSRAGTEAFF
TGTGCCAGCAGCTCTCGGGCTGGCACTGAAGCTTTCTTT
>TRBV4-2|TRBJ2-6|few|NA
CASSQDLEWRSGANVLTF
TGTGCCAGCAGCCAAGATTTGGAGTGGAGATCTGGGGCCAACGTCCTGACTTTC
>TRBV6-5|TRBJ2-5|NA|TRBD2
CASSYPTSGDTQETQYF
TGTGCCAGCAGTTACCCGACTAGCGGGGATACTCAAGAGACCCAGTACTTC
>TRBV5-1|TRBJ2-7|many|NA
CASSLEGTVSYEQYF
TGCGCCAGCAGCTTGGAAGGGACGGTCTCCTACGAGCAGTACTTC
>TRBV2|TRBJ2-4|NA|NA
CASRAGLGKNIQYF
TGTGCCAGCAGGGCAGGGCTCGGCAAAAACATTCAGTACTTC
>TRBV7-7|TRBJ2-2|many|NA
CASSAREYTGELFF
TGTGCTAGCAGCGCCCGAGAATACACCGGGGAGCTGTTTTTT
>TRBV6-5|TRBJ1-6|NA|NA
CASSYSAFLNSPLHF
TGTGCCAGCAGTTACTCGGCGTTTCTCAATTCACCCCTCCACTTT
>TRBV29-1|TRBJ1-2|few|NA
CSGAADSYGYTF
TGCAGCGGGGCGGCTGACTCCTATGGCTACACCTTC
>TRBV27|TRBJ2-5|NA|TRBD2
CASSSGGGRNVGAQYF
TGTGCCAGCAGTTCCGGTGGCGGGAGAAATGTGGGGGCCCAGTACTTC
>TRBV12-3/TRBV12-4|TRBJ2-7|few|TRBD1
CASRSDRGPYEQYF
TGTGCCAGCAGATCGGACAGGGGGCCCTACGAGCAGTACTTC
>TRBV5-6|TRBJ1-5|many|NA
CASSLAVSNQPQHF
TGTGCCAGCAGCTTGGCCGTTAGCAATCAGCCCCAGCATTTT
>TRBV5-1|TRBJ1-1|NA|TRBD1
CASSTGTGNTEAFF
TGCGCCAGCAGCACCGGGACAGGGAACACTGAAGCTTTCTTT